This entry lists 18 T cell receptor beta chains sequenced from one sample in a study of beta chain features in type 1 diabetes. Sequenced material consisted of expressed TCRB transcripts (all of the isolated RNA was reverse transcribed). This table comes from immunoSEQ multiplex PCR, and its TCRdb copy is limited to in-frame clones, with some not included. This sample has about 350,000 clones; about 20% occur once, and the top ten carry about 0.045%. The sequenced sample was naive CD4+ T cells from blood. The receptors here all came from a woman between 18 and 29 years old in good health.

This rearrangement joins TRBV7-8 to TRBJ1-1; D perhaps matches TRBD1 (6 bases). The germline V and J ends were trimmed by 1 base and 3 bases, with 12 bases remaining between them. Germline loops: CDR1 SGHVS, CDR2 FQNEAQ. This CDR3 comprises 15 residues. CDR3 bases: TGTGCCAGCAGCTTAGTGAGGACAGTCCACACTGAAGCTTTCTTT. Translation: CASSLVRTVHTEAFF.

The chain combines TRBV15 with TRBJ2-4; 8 bases agree with TRBD1. The CDR3 is 14 amino acids. Germline V CDR1 and CDR2: LNHNV, YYDKDF (reference sequence). Trimming took 1 base from V and 8 from J; bases not matched to a gene: 4. The CDR3 loop is CATSRAGGADIQYF. The DNA of the CDR3 is TGTGCCACCAGCAGAGCAGGGGGCGCGGACATTCAGTACTTC.

This chain links TRBV7-3 with TRBJ2-1; tentative D call: TRBD2 (6 bases). The germline CDR1 and CDR2 sequences are SGHTA and FQGTGA. Deletions cut 5 bases from V and 12 bases from J, with 11 bases between. This CDR3 is built from 11 residues. The CDR3 sequence: CASSRGTSQFF. CDR3 in DNA: TGTGCCAGCAGCCGCGGGACGTCGCAGTTCTTC.

CDR3 protein: CASGLGTITDTQYF. Written as DNA, the CDR3 is TGTGCTAGTGGTTTGGGGACTATCACAGATACGCAGTATTTT. The chain uses TRBV12-5 and TRBJ2-3; D possibly corresponds to TRBD2 (6 bases). The CDR3 has 14 residues. Germline CDR1 LGHNT, CDR2 FRNRAP. With 1 base removed from V and 2 bases from J, the gap between germline ends came to 7 bases.

This clone was seen a handful of times. The V and J genes are TRBV4-1 and TRBJ2-1; 12 bases map to TRBD2. This CDR3 comprises 16 residues. In germline, CDR1 is MGHRA, CDR2 YSYEKL. V shed 4 bases, J shed 2 bases, and the junction held 3 bases outside the gene matches. CDR3 bases: TGCGCCAGCAGCCTCGGACTAGCGGGACCCTACAATGAGCAGTTCTTC. Protein product: CASSLGLAGPYNEQFF.

This clone was observed a handful of times. The chain carries TRBV5-6 and TRBJ1-2, with D possibly TRBD1 on 5 matching bases. CDR3 size: 12 residues. Looked up from germline, CDR1 is SGHDT and CDR2 is YYEEEE. V was shortened by 3 bases and J by 5 bases, with 8 bases between the two germline ends. This CDR3 reads CASSWGRYGYTF. CDR3 DNA: TGTGCCAGCAGCTGGGGCAGATATGGCTACACCTTC.

This clone has a single count. The rearrangement uses TRBV7-8 and TRBJ2-6, with a possible D match to TRBD2 (6 bases). Germline CDR1 SGHVS, CDR2 FQNEAQ. Trimming shortened V by 5 bases and J by 4 bases, and 24 bases separated the two germline ends. The CDR3 is 19 amino acids. CDR3 sequence reads: CASSRGIAATLGGANVLTF. CDR3 coding DNA: TGTGCCAGCAGCCGAGGCATAGCGGCAACCCTTGGAGGGGCCAACGTCCTGACTTTC.

The sample holds a few counts of this clone. The V and J genes are TRBV29-1 and TRBJ2-3, with TRBD2 as a possible D gene (6 bases). With 4 bases removed from V and 2 bases from J, the gap between germline ends came to 16 bases. Germline loops: CDR1 SQVTM, CDR2 ANQGSEA. The CDR3 consists of 15 residues. CDR3 loop: CSVGLGLIYTDTQYF. The CDR3 coding sequence is TGCAGCGTTGGCCTGGGACTTATCTACACAGATACGCAGTATTTT.

V and J are TRBV15 and TRBJ2-1, with D tentatively TRBD2 (6 bases). The CDR3 is made up of 15 amino acids. CDR1 LNHNV and CDR2 YYDKDF come from the germline V gene (reference sequence). V was shortened by 1 base and J by 4 bases, with 11 bases between the two germline ends. CDR3 nucleotides: TGTGCCACCAGCAGAGGTAGCGGACCATACAATGAGCAGTTCTTC. Translated, it gives CATSRGSGPYNEQFF.

The chain has TRBV29-1 and TRBJ2-7; a weak D match, TRBD1 (5 bases). Germline CDR1 and CDR2: SQVTM and ANQGSEA. This CDR3 spans 13 amino acids. The V gene lost 4 bases and the J gene lost 0 bases, with 10 bases spanning the gap. The CDR3 is CSVVQGISYEQYF. In DNA form, the CDR3 reads TGCAGCGTTGTGCAGGGAATCTCCTACGAGCAGTACTTC.

This clone was counted only a few times. The gene calls are TRBV20-1 and TRBJ2-5, with TRBD2 as a possible D gene (6 bases). This CDR3 region has 11 residues. V lost 5 bases and J lost 5, with 9 bases in between. Looked up from germline, CDR1 is DFQATT and CDR2 is SNEGSKA (reference sequence). The CDR3 region has the DNA TGCAGTGCTCCCCTAGCGGAGACCCAGTACTTC. Protein sequence: CSAPLAETQYF.

This clone was counted between two and nine times. The sample carries other DNA sequences with the same CDR3. The chain couples TRBV7-2 to TRBJ2-6; D remains ambiguous. V was shortened by 5 bases and J by 2 bases, with 7 bases between the two germline ends. Germline-derived CDR1 and CDR2 are SGHTA and FQGNSA. This CDR3 has 14 residues. Here the CDR3 DNA reads TGTGCCAGCAGCCCCCGCGCTGGGGCCAACGTCCTGACTTTC. Its translation: CASSPRAGANVLTF. Looking up the rest from reference TRBV7-2 and TRBJ2-6 gives the full variable domain: GAGVSQSPSNKVTEKGKDVELRCDPISGHTALYWYRQSLGQGLEFLIYFQGNSAPDKSGLPSDRFSAERTGGSVSTLTIQRTQQEDSAVYLCASSPRAGANVLTFGAGSRLTVL.

This clone came up a few times. CDR3 sequence: CAIKGLGHDEQYF. DNA for the CDR3: TGTGCCATCAAAGGACTTGGCCACGACGAGCAGTACTTC. The V gene is TRBV10-3, the J gene TRBJ2-7; TRBD2 is a possible D gene (5 bases). CDR3 length equals 13 residues. V was shortened by 7 bases and J by 5 bases, with 15 bases between the two germline ends. Looked up from germline, CDR1 is ENHRY and CDR2 is SYGVKD.

This sequence joins TRBV30 and TRBJ1-1; possible D gene TRBD1, 5 bases. The V and J ends lost 2 bases and 5 bases respectively, with 12 bases between them. This CDR3 contains 13 residues. The V gene's germline CDR1 is GTSNPN and CDR2 SVGIG (reference sequence). The CDR3 loop reads CAWSSSEGTEAFF. The CDR3 nucleotides are TGTGCCTGGAGTTCCTCGGAGGGGACTGAAGCTTTCTTT.

This clone was observed a few times. The V and J genes are TRBV4-2 and TRBJ2-5, with TRBD1 matching 8 bases. The end of the DNA is better explained by TRBJ2-7, so the J call may be wrong. This CDR3 comprises 16 residues. The germline CDR1 and CDR2 sequences are LGHNA and YNFKEQ. DNA of the CDR3: TGTGCCAGCAGCCACGAACCGGGACAGGTGACCTACGAGCAGTACTTC. Its translation: CASSHEPGQVTYEQYF.

The chain links TRBV25-1 to TRBJ2-3; D might be TRBD2 (5 bases). V lost 6 bases to trimming and J lost 6 bases, with 13 bases between them. The V gene's germline CDR1 is MGHDK and CDR2 SYGVNS. The CDR3 consists of 13 residues. CDR3 DNA: TGTGCCAGCAGGCAGATAAGGGAGGATACGCAGTATTTT. Translation gives CASRQIREDTQYF.

The table lists this clone with a few counts. The chain is built from TRBV20-1 and TRBJ2-7; unclear D gene. V dropped 1 base and J dropped 2 bases, with 3 bases sitting between them. Germline V lookup: CDR1 DFQATT, CDR2 SNEGSKA (reference sequence). CDR3 length: 11 amino acids. The DNA of the CDR3 is TGCAGTGCTAGAGCCGCCTACGAGCAGTACTTC. Translated, it gives CSARAAYEQYF.

This clone was recorded a few times. V is TRBV29-1 and J is TRBJ2-2, with 11 bases matching TRBD1. The CDR3 contains 15 residues. Losses at the gene ends were 6 bases for V and 4 bases for J; bases not matched to a gene: 7. Germline-derived CDR1 and CDR2 are SQVTM and ANQGSEA. CDR3 sequence reads: CSVVRGTGGTGELFF. CDR3 nucleotide sequence: TGCAGCGTCGTCAGGGGGACAGGGGGCACCGGGGAGCTGTTTTTT.